The clone carrying this T cell receptor (beta chain) has only one observation. These data come from a study of T cell changes during pregnancy in multiple sclerosis. The germline gives CDR1 LNHDA, CDR2 SQIVND (reference sequence). The ends lost 8 bases at V and 4 bases at J; junction bases unmatched: 4. The CDR3 totals 12 residues. Some clones are missing from TCRdb's copy, which holds only in-frame ones; the method was immunoSEQ multiplex PCR. This repertoire shows roughly 69,000 clones, under 95% found once; its top ten account for about 1.5%. The sequence was obtained from a female donor with multiple sclerosis, enrolled in a pregnancy study. The material sequenced was peripheral blood, taken in the third trimester of pregnancy. The genes are TRBV19 and TRBJ1-1; 7 bases are shared with TRBD1. In nucleotides, the CDR3 is TGTGCCAGTCAGGGGGACGCCACTGAAGCTTTCTTT. Translating gives CASQGDATEAFF.